This is a list of T cell receptor beta chains from one sample in a study of blood T cell repertoires in COVID-19. Sequencing used immunoSEQ multiplex PCR; TCRdb keeps in-frame clones, though not all of them. The sample consists of under 55,000 clones, roughly 80% of them appearing once. Material for sequencing was peripheral blood. These TCRs come from a human donor in a cohort sampled during active COVID-19. Both conserved end residues are part of each CDR3. A D gene is named only where the DNA matches it firmly. Size is stated for part of the rows, as once, few or many counts, or as a class when the clone is expanded.

>TRBJ1-4|TRBV29-1|few|.
TGCAGCGTTGCTTTAACAGGGTTTAATGAAAAACTGTTTTTT
CSVALTGFNEKLFF
>TRBJ2-2|TRBV2|.|.
TGTGCCAGCAGGGGCGGGGCGGTCGAGCTGTTTTTT
CASRGGAVELFF
>TRBJ2-1|TRBV6-2/TRBV6-3|once|TRBD1
TGTGCCAGCAGTTCTTTATACCGGGACAGGGTACATGAGCAGTTCTTC
CASSSLYRDRVHEQFF
>TRBJ1-5|TRBV30|few|TRBD1
TGTGCCTGGAGTGCCTGGGACAGGGGTCCCCATCAGCCCCAGCATTTT
CAWSAWDRGPHQPQHF
>TRBJ1-1|TRBV3-1/TRBV3-2|.|.
TGTGCCAGCGGTTCGGACACTGAAGCTTTCTTT
CASGSDTEAFF
>TRBJ1-1|TRBV19|.|.
TGTGCCAGTGGTGGGGCCTACACTGAAGCTTTCTTT
CASGGAYTEAFF
>TRBJ2-2|TRBV6-5|.|.
TGTGCCAGGTACACAGGGTTCACCGGGGAGCTGTTTTTT
CARYTGFTGELFF
>TRBJ1-1|TRBV5-1|.|.
TGCGCCAGCAGCTTGGCCTTAGGGGTGAACACTGAAGCTTTCTTT
CASSLALGVNTEAFF
>TRBJ2-1|TRBV25-1|.|TRBD2
TGTGCCAGCACAGGGCGGGCGGGAGAAGGCGGCGAGCAGTTCTTC
CASTGRAGEGGEQFF
>TRBJ2-7|TRBV4-2|.|.
TGTGCCAGCAGCCAAACTCCGCACGGCTACGAGCAGTACTTC
CASSQTPHGYEQYF
>TRBJ2-7|TRBV18|once|TRBD1
TGTGCCAGCTCTCCCGACAGGGTCACCTACGAGCAGTACTTC
CASSPDRVTYEQYF
>TRBJ1-6|TRBV27|.|.
TGTGCCAGCAGTTTATATAGGGGATTGTATAATTCACCCCTCCACTTT
CASSLYRGLYNSPLHF
>TRBJ1-6|TRBV5-6|.|TRBD1
TGTGCCAGCAGCTCTGACAGGGGCCCTCGGGATAATTCACCCCTCCACTTT
CASSSDRGPRDNSPLHF
>TRBJ2-1|TRBV6-6|few|TRBD1
TGTGCCAGTCAACTATCCGGGACAGGGAGGAGTGAGCAGTTCTTC
CASQLSGTGRSEQFF
>TRBJ1-5|TRBV19|.|TRBD1
TGTGCCAGTAGTATCGGGGGGGACAGCGGAGAACCCCAGCATTTT
CASSIGGDSGEPQHF
>TRBJ2-6|TRBV18|once|.
TGTGCCAGCTCACCTAACGTTAAGGGGGCTGGGGCCAACGTCCTGACTTTC
CASSPNVKGAGANVLTF
>TRBJ2-7|TRBV28|.|TRBD2
TGTGCCAGCAGCCCTTCGCGGGAGGGATCCGACGAGCAGTACTTC
CASSPSREGSDEQYF